The 9 T cell receptor beta chains reported below all come from one sample, sequenced in a study of blood T cells in healthy people across ages. A second 7 to 11 cycle PCR used barcoded and J-beta primers. TCRdb re-analysed the 5' RACE reads in MiXCR, keeping a single row per CDR3 protein. The sample has some 1.8 million distinct CDR3 sequences, more than 35% seen once. The sample was blood. Receptor source: a human donor in good health.

In this sample, this clonotype turned up a few times. The gene calls are TRBV12-3 or TRBV12-4 and TRBJ1-5, with TRBD1 matching over 9 bases. The V segment lost 5 bases and the J segment 7 bases; nucleotides outside the gene matches: 6. The CDR3 has 14 residues. CDR3 loop: CASSRTGDGQPQHF. The CDR3 DNA reads TGTGCCAGCAGTCGGACAGGGGATGGCCAGCCCCAGCATTTT.

V and J are TRBV10-3 and TRBJ1-6; perhaps TRBD1 as D (6 bases). V lost 0 bases, J lost 7 bases, and 7 bases lay in between. Germline V gene data show CDR1 as ENHRY and CDR2 as SYGVKD. The CDR3 loop spans 14 amino acids. The CDR3 region has the DNA TGTGCCATCAGTGAGTCCGGACAGAATTCACCCCTCCACTTT. Protein sequence: CAISESGQNSPLHF.

This clonotype has a handful of counts. The chain carries TRBV13 and TRBJ2-1, with TRBD1 identical over 9 bases. This CDR3 has 17 residues. Trimming at V came to 3 bases and at J to 3 bases, leaving 9 bases not matched to a gene. The germline V gene has CDR1 PRHDT and CDR2 FYEKMQ (reference sequence). The CDR3 spells CASSFAPTGGGYNEQFF. The CDR3 DNA follows: TGTGCCAGCAGCTTTGCCCCTACAGGGGGCGGCTACAATGAGCAGTTCTTC.

The rearrangement links TRBV7-2 to TRBJ1-2, with 7 bases matching TRBD1. Germline CDR1 SGHTA, CDR2 FQGNSA. V lost 2 bases, J lost 3 bases, and 9 bases stayed unmatched. The CDR3 loop spans 16 amino acids. CDR3 residues: CASSLTGAAADYGYTF. DNA for the CDR3: TGTGCCAGCAGCTTAACAGGGGCTGCAGCCGACTATGGCTACACCTTC.

V is TRBV29-1 and J is TRBJ2-1; D remains unclear. V lost 7 bases and J 2 bases, leaving 9 bases between the germline ends. Germline CDR1 SQVTM, CDR2 ANQGSEA. The CDR3 is 12 amino acids. For the CDR3, the DNA is TGCAGCGCCATGAGCCCCTACAATGAGCAGTTCTTC. This sequence encodes CSAMSPYNEQFF.

V and J are TRBV29-1 and TRBJ2-5; tentatively, D is TRBD1 (5 bases). This CDR3 region has 15 residues. The germline V and J ends were trimmed by 1 base and 11 bases, with 23 bases remaining between them. Per the germline V gene, CDR1 is SQVTM and CDR2 is ANQGSEA. The CDR3 sequence is CSVEGTRGSYNEQYF. The CDR3 coding sequence is TGCAGCGTTGAAGGGACAAGGGGTTCCTACAATGAGCAGTACTTC.

The chain uses TRBV5-1 and TRBJ2-7; 7 bases are shared with TRBD1. Germline V gives CDR1 SGHRS, CDR2 YFSETQ. The V segment lost 6 bases and the J segment 4 bases; nucleotides outside the gene matches: 10. The CDR3 covers 14 residues. The CDR3 is CASTVQGIGYEQYF. In DNA, the CDR3 is TGCGCCAGCACCGTACAGGGGATAGGGTACGAGCAGTACTTC.

The V call is TRBV5-5, the J call TRBJ1-1, with D perhaps TRBD1 (5 bases). V lost 0 bases to trimming and J lost 10 bases, with 13 bases between them. CDR1 and CDR2 (germline): SGHKS, YYEKEE (reference sequence). This CDR3 has 13 amino acids. CDR3 nucleotides: TGTGCCAGCAGCTTGGAAGCCAAAAGGGGAGCTTTCTTT. Translated, it gives CASSLEAKRGAFF.

The chain employs TRBV15 and TRBJ2-3; D possibly corresponds to TRBD2 (6 bases). This CDR3 is 13 amino acids long. V dropped 8 bases and J dropped 2 bases, with 11 bases sitting between them. The V gene's germline CDR1 is LNHNV and CDR2 YYDKDF (reference sequence). The DNA of the CDR3 is TGTGCCACCTCCGGGGGACTCACAGATACGCAGTATTTT. Translating gives CATSGGLTDTQYF.